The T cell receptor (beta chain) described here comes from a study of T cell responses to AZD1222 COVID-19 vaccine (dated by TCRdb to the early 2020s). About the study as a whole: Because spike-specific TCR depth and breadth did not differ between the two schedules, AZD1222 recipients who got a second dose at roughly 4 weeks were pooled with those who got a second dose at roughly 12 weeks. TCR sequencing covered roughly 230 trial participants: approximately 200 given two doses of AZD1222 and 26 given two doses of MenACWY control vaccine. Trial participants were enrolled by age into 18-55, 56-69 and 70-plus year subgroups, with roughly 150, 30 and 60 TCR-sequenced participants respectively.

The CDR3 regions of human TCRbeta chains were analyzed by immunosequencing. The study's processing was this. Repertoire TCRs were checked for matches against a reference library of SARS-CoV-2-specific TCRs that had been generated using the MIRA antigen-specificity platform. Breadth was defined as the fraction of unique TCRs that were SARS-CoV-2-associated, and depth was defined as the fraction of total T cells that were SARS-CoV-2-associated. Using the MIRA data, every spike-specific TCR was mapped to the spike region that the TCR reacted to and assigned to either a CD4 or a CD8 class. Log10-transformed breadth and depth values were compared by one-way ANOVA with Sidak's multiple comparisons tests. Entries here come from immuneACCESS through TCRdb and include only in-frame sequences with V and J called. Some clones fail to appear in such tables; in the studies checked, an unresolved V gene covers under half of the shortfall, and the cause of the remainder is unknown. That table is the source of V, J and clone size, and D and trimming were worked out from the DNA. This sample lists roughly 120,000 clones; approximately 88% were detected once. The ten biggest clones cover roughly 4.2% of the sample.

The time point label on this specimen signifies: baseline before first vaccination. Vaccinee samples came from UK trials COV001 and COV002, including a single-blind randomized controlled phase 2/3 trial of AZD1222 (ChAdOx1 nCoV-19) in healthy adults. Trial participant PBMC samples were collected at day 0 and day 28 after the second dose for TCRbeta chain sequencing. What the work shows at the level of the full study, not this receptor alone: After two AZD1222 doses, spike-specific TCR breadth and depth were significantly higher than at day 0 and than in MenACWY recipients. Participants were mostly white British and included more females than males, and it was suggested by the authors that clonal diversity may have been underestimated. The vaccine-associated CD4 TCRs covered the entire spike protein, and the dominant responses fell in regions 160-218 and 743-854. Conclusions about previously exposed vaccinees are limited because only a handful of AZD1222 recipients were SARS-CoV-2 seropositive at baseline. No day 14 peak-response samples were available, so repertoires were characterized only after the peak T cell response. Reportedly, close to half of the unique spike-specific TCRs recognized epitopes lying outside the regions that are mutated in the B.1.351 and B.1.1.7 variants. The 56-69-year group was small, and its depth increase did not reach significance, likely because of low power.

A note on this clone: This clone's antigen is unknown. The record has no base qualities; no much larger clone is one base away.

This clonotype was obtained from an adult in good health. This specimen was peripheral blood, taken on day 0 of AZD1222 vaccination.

Read as DNA, the sequence is TGTGCCAGCAGCACGGCAGGGGGACCAAATCAGCCCCAGCATTTT. The encoded protein is CASSTAGGPNQPQHF. The V and J genes are TRBV21-1 and TRBJ1-5; the table's D call TRBD1 went unverified against the DNA. TRBV21-1 is shown as a pseudogene. Reading from cysteine to phenylalanine, the CDR3 counts 15 amino acids. Only CDR3 DNA is held: 45 bases, read in frame from base 1.